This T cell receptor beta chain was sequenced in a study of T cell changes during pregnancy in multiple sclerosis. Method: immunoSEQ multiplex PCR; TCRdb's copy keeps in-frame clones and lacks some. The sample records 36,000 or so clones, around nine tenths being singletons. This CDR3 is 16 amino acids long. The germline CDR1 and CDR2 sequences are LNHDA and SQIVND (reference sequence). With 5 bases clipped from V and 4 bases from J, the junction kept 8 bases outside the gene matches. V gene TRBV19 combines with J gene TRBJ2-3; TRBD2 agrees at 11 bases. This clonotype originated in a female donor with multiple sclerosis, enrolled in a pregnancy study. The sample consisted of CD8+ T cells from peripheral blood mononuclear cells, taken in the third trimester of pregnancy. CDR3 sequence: CASSPRLAGFADTQYF. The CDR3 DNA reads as TGTGCCAGTAGTCCCCGACTAGCGGGGTTCGCAGATACGCAGTATTTT.